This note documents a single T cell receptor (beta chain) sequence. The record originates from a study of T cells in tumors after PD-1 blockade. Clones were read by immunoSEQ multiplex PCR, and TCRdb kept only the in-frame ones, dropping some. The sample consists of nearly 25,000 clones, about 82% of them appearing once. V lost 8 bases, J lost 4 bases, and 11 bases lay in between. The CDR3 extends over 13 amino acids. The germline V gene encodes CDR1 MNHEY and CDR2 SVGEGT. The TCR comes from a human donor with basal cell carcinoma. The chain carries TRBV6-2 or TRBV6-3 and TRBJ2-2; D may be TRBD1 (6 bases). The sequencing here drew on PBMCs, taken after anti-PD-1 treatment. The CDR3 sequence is CASGRQATGELFF. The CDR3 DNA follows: TGTGCCAGCGGCCGACAGGCCACCGGGGAGCTGTTTTTT.